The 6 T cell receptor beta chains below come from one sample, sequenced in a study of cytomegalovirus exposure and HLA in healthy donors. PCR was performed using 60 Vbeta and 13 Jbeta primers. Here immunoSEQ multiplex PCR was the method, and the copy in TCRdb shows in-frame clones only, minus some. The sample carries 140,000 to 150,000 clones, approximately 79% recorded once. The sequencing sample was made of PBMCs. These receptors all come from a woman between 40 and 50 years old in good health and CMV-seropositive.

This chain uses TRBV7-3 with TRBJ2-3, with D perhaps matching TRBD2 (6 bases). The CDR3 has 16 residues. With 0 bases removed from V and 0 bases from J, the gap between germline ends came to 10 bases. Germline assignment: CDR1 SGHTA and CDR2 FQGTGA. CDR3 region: CASSLTPGGSTDTQYF. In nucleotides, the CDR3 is TGTGCCAGCAGCTTAACCCCCGGGGGAAGCACAGATACGCAGTATTTT.

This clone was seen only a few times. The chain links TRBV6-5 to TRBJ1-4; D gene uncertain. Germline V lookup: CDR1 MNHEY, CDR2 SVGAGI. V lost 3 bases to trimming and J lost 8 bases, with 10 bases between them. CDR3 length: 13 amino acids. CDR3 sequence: CASSYGLGEKLFF. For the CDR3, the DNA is TGTGCCAGCAGTTATGGACTAGGAGAAAAACTGTTTTTT.

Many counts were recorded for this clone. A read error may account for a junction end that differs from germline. The CDR3 nucleotides are TGTGCCAGCAACCAAGACCTAGTTGGCGGGGAGCTGTTTTTT. As protein: CASNQDLVGGELFF. The chain combines TRBV4-2 with TRBJ2-2, with D uncertain. Germline V lookup: CDR1 LGHNA, CDR2 YNFKEQ. This CDR3 spans 14 amino acids.

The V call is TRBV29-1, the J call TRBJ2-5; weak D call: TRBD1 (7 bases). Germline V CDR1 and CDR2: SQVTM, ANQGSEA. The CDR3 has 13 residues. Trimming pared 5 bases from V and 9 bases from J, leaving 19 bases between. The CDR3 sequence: CSVLPGGGEAQYF. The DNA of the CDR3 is TGCAGCGTTCTCCCAGGGGGTGGGGAGGCCCAGTACTTC.

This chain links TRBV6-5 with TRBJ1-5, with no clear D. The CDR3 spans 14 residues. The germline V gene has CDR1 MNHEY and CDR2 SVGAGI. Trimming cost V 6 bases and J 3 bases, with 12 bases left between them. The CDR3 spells CASSQPGDNQPQHF. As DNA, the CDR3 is TGTGCCAGCAGCCAACCCGGGGACAATCAGCCCCAGCATTTT.

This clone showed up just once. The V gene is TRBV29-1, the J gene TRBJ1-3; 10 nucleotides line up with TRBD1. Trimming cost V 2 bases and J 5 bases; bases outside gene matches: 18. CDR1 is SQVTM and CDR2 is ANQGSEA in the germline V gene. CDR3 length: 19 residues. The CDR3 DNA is TGCAGCGTTGAACACACCCCACCGGGACAGGGGAACCCTCGAAACACCATATATTTT. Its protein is CSVEHTPPGQGNPRNTIYF.